The table lists the clone carrying this T cell receptor (beta chain) with a few counts. Its antigen is not identified. The authors used template switching to add a universal primer site and gave cDNA unique molecular identifiers. One entry per CDR3 protein, called by TCRdb with MiXCR from the 5' RACE reads. The table records some 500,000 distinct CDR3 sequences, around 9.6% of them present only once. The sample originates from a study of identical twins. All donors were healthy, and all were Caucasian. CDR1 and CDR2 (germline): LGHNA, YNFKEQ. This CDR3 contains 19 residues. The V segment lost 3 bases and the J segment 2 bases; nucleotides outside the gene matches: 12. General study findings and limits: Out-of-frame beta chain sequences displayed weaker excess sharing between twins. Possibly, invariant MAIT and iNKT cells partly confounded zero-insertion analyses.

The sample also formed part of further work on yellow fever vaccine responses in identical twins.

The receptor's source is a young woman in good health. Material: PBMCs. The gene calls are TRBV4-2 and TRBJ2-5, with TRBD2 identical over 13 bases. CDR3 loop: CASSQSPWTSGGPQETQYF. DNA of the CDR3: TGTGCCAGCAGCCAGTCCCCATGGACTAGCGGGGGCCCTCAAGAGACCCAGTACTTC.